Following are 25 T cell receptor beta chains from one sample sequenced in a study of T cell changes during pregnancy in multiple sclerosis (dated by TCRdb to between 2018 and 2021). Libraries came from the immunoSEQ multiplex PCR assay. TCRdb took over this immuneACCESS table, retaining in-frame rearrangements with V and J assigned. Such tables are incomplete; in checked studies, under half of the missing clones stem from an unresolved V gene, and the remainder is unexplained. For this sample the table gives approximately 34,000 clones, of which about 90% were detected only once. The ten largest account for 0.4% to 0.6% of the sample. This material consisted of CD4+ T cells from peripheral blood mononuclear cells, taken after pregnancy. These receptors came from a female donor with multiple sclerosis, enrolled in a pregnancy study.

This rearrangement joins TRBV10-1 to TRBJ1-5; unclear D gene. The CDR3 consists of 13 residues. With 4 bases removed from V and 5 bases from J, the gap between germline ends came to 9 bases. The germline gives CDR1 WNHNN, CDR2 SYGVQD (reference sequence). The CDR3 DNA sequence: TGCGCCAGCAGTGGGACTGGGGATCAGCCCCAGCATTTT. Encoded protein: CASSGTGDQPQHF.

The rearrangement joins TRBV5-1 to TRBJ1-6; D is possibly TRBD1 (5 bases). CDR1 is SGHRS, CDR2 YFSETQ, per germline. This CDR3 has 16 amino acids. Trimming left V 2 bases short and J 3 bases short, with 12 bases between. CDR3 protein: CASSLGRVDYNSPLHF. CDR3 sequence (DNA): TGCGCCAGCAGCTTAGGCAGGGTAGACTATAATTCACCCCTCCACTTT.

This rearrangement joins TRBV28 to TRBJ2-2; D unclear. CDR1 is MDHEN, CDR2 SYDVKM, per germline. The CDR3 runs to 18 residues. The V and J ends lost 5 bases and 5 bases respectively, with 24 bases between them. CDR3 region: CASSDPSATEYRTGELFF. The CDR3 bases are TGTGCCAGCAGTGACCCCAGCGCGACGGAATATAGAACCGGGGAGCTGTTTTTT. The variable domain in full, with the rest retrieved from reference TRBV28 and TRBJ2-2, is DVKVTQSSRYLVKRTGEKVFLECVQDMDHENMFWYRQDPGLGLRLIYFSYDVKMKEKGDIPEGYSVSREKKERFSLILESASTNQTSMYLCASSDPSATEYRTGELFFGEGSRLTVL.

CDR3 nucleotides: TGTGCCAGCAGTGAAGAGGGGATTAGCGGGAGGGCCTACGAGCAGTACTTC. Its protein product is CASSEEGISGRAYEQYF. The rearrangement links TRBV6-1 to TRBJ2-7, with 11 bases that match TRBD2. V lost 1 base and J lost 2; bases outside the gene matches: 7. The CDR3 is 17 residues long. CDR1 is MNHNS, CDR2 SASEGT, per germline.

The rearrangement links TRBV19 to TRBJ1-2; the D is unclear. Germline CDR1 is LNHDA and CDR2 is SQIVND (reference sequence). The germline V and J ends were trimmed by 4 bases and 5 bases, with 23 bases remaining between them. The CDR3 has 17 amino acids. As DNA, the CDR3 is TGTGCCAGTAGTACGAAACGCGGGCAGCAGCAGTTTTATGGCTACACCTTC. Protein: CASSTKRGQQQFYGYTF.

This chain connects TRBV7-6 to TRBJ2-1; possibly TRBD2 for D (5 bases). Germline V gene lookup returns CDR1 SGHVS and CDR2 FNYEAQ. V shed 1 base and J shed 6 bases, with 13 bases lying between them. The length of the CDR3 is 15 residues. The CDR3 nucleotides are TGTGCCAGCAGCTTAGTCGGACTGATCGGCAATGAGCAGTTCTTC. Protein: CASSLVGLIGNEQFF.

The chain combines TRBV10-3 with TRBJ2-4; TRBD2 matches 7 bases. V dropped 2 bases and J dropped 9; count of bases not matched to a gene: 7. Per the germline V gene, CDR1 is ENHRY and CDR2 is SYGVKD. The CDR3 length is 14 residues. The CDR3 loop is CAISEISGGGIQYF. CDR3 coding DNA: TGTGCCATCAGTGAGATATCGGGGGGTGGCATTCAGTACTTC.

The gene calls are TRBV5-1 and TRBJ1-1; a weak D match, TRBD1 (6 bases). V lost 3 bases and J 2 bases, leaving 11 bases between the germline ends. Germline loops: CDR1 SGHRS, CDR2 YFSETQ. The CDR3 has 14 amino acids. The CDR3 bases are TGCGCCAGCAGCTGGGGGCTCGGAAACACTGAAGCTTTCTTT. This sequence encodes CASSWGLGNTEAFF.

The V gene is TRBV5-1, the J gene TRBJ1-1, with a possible D match to TRBD1 (6 bases). The V gene lost 4 bases and the J gene lost 3 bases, with 13 bases spanning the gap. This CDR3 spans 14 amino acids. Per the germline V gene, CDR1 is SGHRS and CDR2 is YFSETQ. CDR3 loop: CASSQLQGYTEAFF. The CDR3 nucleotides read TGCGCCAGCAGCCAGTTACAGGGATACACTGAAGCTTTCTTT. The full variable domain, completed using reference TRBV5-1 and TRBJ1-1, is KAGVTQTPRYLIKTRGQQVTLSCSPISGHRSVSWYQQTPGQGLQFLFEYFSETQRNKGNFPGRFSGRQFSNSRSEMNVSTLELGDSALYLCASSQLQGYTEAFFGQGTRLTVV.

The chain combines TRBV6-1 with TRBJ2-5; tentative D call: TRBD1 (5 bases). Germline assignment: CDR1 MNHNS and CDR2 SASEGT. V lost 7 bases to trimming and J lost 5 bases, with 11 bases between them. The CDR3 extends over 12 amino acids. CDR3 in DNA: TGTGCCAGCACCGAACAGGTGGAGACCCAGTACTTC. Translated: CASTEQVETQYF.

The V gene is TRBV6-5, the J gene TRBJ2-7; D call uncertain. V was shortened by 1 base and J by 3 bases, with 10 bases between the two germline ends. CDR3 size: 14 residues. Per the germline V gene, CDR1 is MNHEY and CDR2 is SVGAGI. CDR3 coding DNA: TGTGCCAGCAGTTACTTGGCGGTGGGCTACGAGCAGTACTTC. As protein: CASSYLAVGYEQYF.

The V call is TRBV4-2, the J call TRBJ2-3, with D tentatively TRBD2 (6 bases). Germline CDR1 is LGHNA and CDR2 is YNFKEQ. The V end was cut by 0 bases, the J end by 2 bases, with 12 bases between. The CDR3 covers 16 residues. This CDR3 is CASSQEWDSATDTQYF. Written as DNA, the CDR3 is TGTGCCAGCAGCCAAGAATGGGACTCCGCCACAGATACGCAGTATTTT.

The chain employs TRBV28 and TRBJ1-5; 8 nucleotides align to TRBD1. V shed 7 bases and J 4 bases; nucleotides not matched to a gene: 9. Germline CDR1 MDHEN, CDR2 SYDVKM. The CDR3 spans 15 residues. CDR3: CASTFGQGKNQPQHF. The CDR3 DNA reads TGTGCCAGCACCTTTGGACAGGGAAAAAATCAGCCCCAGCATTTT.

This clone was observed a handful of times. The chain joins TRBV11-2 to TRBJ1-2; tentative D call: TRBD1 (5 bases). CDR1 is SGHAT and CDR2 is FQNNGV in the germline V gene. The CDR3 spans 15 residues. The V end lost 5 bases, the J end lost 8 bases, and 21 bases lay between the germline ends. The CDR3 here is CASSPAFKGREGYTF. CDR3 nucleotides: TGTGCCAGCAGCCCCGCGTTTAAGGGGAGGGAGGGCTACACCTTC.

This rearrangement joins TRBV5-4 to TRBJ2-1; 8 positions agree with TRBD2. The CDR3 runs to 16 residues. Germline trimming cut 3 bases from V and 4 bases from J; bases unmatched to any gene: 9. Germline V gene sequence: CDR1 SGHNT, CDR2 YYREEE (reference sequence). CDR3 sequence: CASSSRGAGEYNEQFF. The CDR3, as DNA: TGTGCCAGCAGCTCCCGGGGAGCGGGGGAGTACAATGAGCAGTTCTTC.

V usage is TRBV7-9 and J usage is TRBJ1-4, with 7 bases aligning to TRBD1. CDR1 is SEHNR and CDR2 is FQNEAQ in the germline V gene (reference sequence). The CDR3 is made up of 16 amino acids. Trimming removed 1 base from V and 3 bases from J; junction bases left unmatched: 5. Written as DNA, the CDR3 is TGTGCCAGCAGCTTAGGGCTGGGACAGTCTAATGAAAAACTGTTTTTT. It translates to CASSLGLGQSNEKLFF. Combining the CDR3 with reference TRBV7-9 and TRBJ1-4 gives the whole variable domain DTGVSQNPRHKITKRGQNVTFRCDPISEHNRLYWYRQTLGQGPEFLTYFQNEAQLEKSRLLSDRFSAERPKGSFSTLEIQRTEQGDSAMYLCASSLGLGQSNEKLFFGSGTQLSVL.

The rearrangement joins TRBV30 to TRBJ2-1, with 9 nucleotides matching TRBD2. The CDR3 totals 15 residues. Per the germline V gene, CDR1 is GTSNPN and CDR2 is SVGIG (reference sequence). J was trimmed by 7 bases and V by 0 bases; bases with no gene match: 7. Written as DNA, the CDR3 is TGTGCCTGGAGTGTCTATGCGGGAGGGGCAAATGAGCAGTTCTTC. Translation: CAWSVYAGGANEQFF.

This chain uses TRBV19 with TRBJ1-2; TRBD1 might be the D (6 bases). Trimming pared 4 bases from V and 4 bases from J, leaving 19 bases between. CDR1 is LNHDA, CDR2 SQIVND, per germline (reference sequence). The CDR3 extends over 16 amino acids. CDR3 bases: TGTGCCAGTAGTACCCCGAGTTGGGGGCAGGGCTATGGCTACACCTTC. Translation gives CASSTPSWGQGYGYTF. Combining the CDR3 with reference TRBV19 and TRBJ1-2 gives the whole variable domain DGGITQSPKYLFRKEGQNVTLSCEQNLNHDAMYWYRQDPGQGLRLIYYSQIVNDFQKGDIAEGYSVSREKKESFPLTVTSAQKNPTAFYLCASSTPSWGQGYGYTFGSGTRLTVV.

This sequence joins TRBV7-9 and TRBJ1-1, with a possible D match to TRBD1 (5 bases). V was trimmed by 6 bases and J by 4 bases, leaving 12 bases between them. Looked up from germline, CDR1 is SEHNR and CDR2 is FQNEAQ (reference sequence). The length of the CDR3 is 13 residues. CDR3 bases: TGTGCCAGCAGATTCCTGGGGGGCACTGAAGCTTTCTTT. Translated, it gives CASRFLGGTEAFF.

The CDR3 DNA is TGTGCCAGCAGTCCGTCCGGGACAGCCAACACTGAAGCTTTCTTT. Translated: CASSPSGTANTEAFF. The V gene is TRBV28, the J gene TRBJ1-1; 7 nucleotides match TRBD1. CDR3 length equals 15 residues. V was clipped by 5 bases and J by 2 bases; unmatched bases: 8. CDR1 is MDHEN and CDR2 is SYDVKM in the germline V gene.

This chain links TRBV7-2 with TRBJ2-6; no reliable D call. The germline gives CDR1 SGHTA, CDR2 FQGNSA. The CDR3 has 14 residues. Deletions cut 6 bases from V and 1 base from J, with 7 bases between. CDR3 sequence: CASRPSSGANVLTF. CDR3 nucleotides: TGTGCCAGCAGACCCAGTTCTGGGGCCAACGTCCTGACTTTC.

The chain recombines TRBV19 with TRBJ1-2, with TRBD1 matching over 7 bases. CDR3 size: 16 residues. From germline, CDR1 is LNHDA and CDR2 SQIVND (reference sequence). The junction had 11 bases not matched to a gene; V was cut back by 4 bases and J by 3 bases. CDR3: CASSTLRGQGDYGYTF. CDR3 sequence (DNA): TGTGCCAGTAGTACCCTAAGGGGCCAGGGGGACTATGGCTACACCTTC.

The chain joins TRBV29-1 to TRBJ2-1; D possibly corresponds to TRBD2 (6 bases). Germline lookup yields CDR1 SQVTM and CDR2 ANQGSEA. Trimming removed 0 bases at V and 7 bases at J, with 22 bases between. CDR3 length: 17 residues. CDR3 in DNA: TGCAGCGTTGAAGATCCCCTTAGCCGGGGGAGACGGAATGAGCAGTTCTTC. Amino acids: CSVEDPLSRGRRNEQFF.

The rearrangement links TRBV6-6 to TRBJ2-7, with a weak D call TRBD2 (5 bases). The CDR3 covers 11 residues. Germline CDR1 MNHNY, CDR2 SVGAGI (reference sequence). The ends were cut back, 2 bases at V and 7 bases at J, with 6 bases in the middle. The CDR3 nucleotides read TGTGCCAGCAGTTACCGGGGTGAGCAGTACTTC. Translated, it gives CASSYRGEQYF.

The gene calls are TRBV6-1 and TRBJ2-1; D is perhaps TRBD2 (6 bases). Germline loops: CDR1 MNHNS, CDR2 SASEGT. This CDR3 comprises 13 residues. Deletions cut 2 bases from V and 8 bases from J, with 10 bases between. The CDR3: CASSETSRDEQFF. DNA for the CDR3: TGTGCCAGCAGTGAAACTAGCCGGGATGAGCAGTTCTTC.